This T cell receptor beta chain was sequenced during a study of cytomegalovirus exposure and HLA in healthy donors. A note on this clone: Its specificity is not known.

This CDR3 is 11 amino acids long. Trimming took off 7 bases at V and 7 bases at J, with 10 bases between the two ends. Germline CDR1 is SNHLY and CDR2 is FYNNEI. Points from the study as a whole: A reported reduction in N-insertions relative to the approximately 690-donor mean was seen in an Asian-associated ancestry cluster in a later analysis.

The study ran its PCR with 60 Vbeta and 13 Jbeta primers. Per the original methods: A later analysis counted 65 million to 90 million unique TCR beta chains, about 10 million shared. Data came from immunoSEQ multiplex PCR; TCRdb stores just in-frame clones and leaves some out. The V and J calls and clone size were taken over from that table, and D and trimming were inferred from the DNA. Here the sample spans over 100,000 clones, approximately 80% being singletons. The specimen sequenced was PBMCs. The V and J genes are TRBV2 and TRBJ2-5, with no clear D. The clonotype comes from a male donor in good health and CMV-seropositive. For the CDR3, the DNA is TGTGCCAGCAAAGCGCCGAGGACCCAGTACTTC. Translated, it gives CASKAPRTQYF.